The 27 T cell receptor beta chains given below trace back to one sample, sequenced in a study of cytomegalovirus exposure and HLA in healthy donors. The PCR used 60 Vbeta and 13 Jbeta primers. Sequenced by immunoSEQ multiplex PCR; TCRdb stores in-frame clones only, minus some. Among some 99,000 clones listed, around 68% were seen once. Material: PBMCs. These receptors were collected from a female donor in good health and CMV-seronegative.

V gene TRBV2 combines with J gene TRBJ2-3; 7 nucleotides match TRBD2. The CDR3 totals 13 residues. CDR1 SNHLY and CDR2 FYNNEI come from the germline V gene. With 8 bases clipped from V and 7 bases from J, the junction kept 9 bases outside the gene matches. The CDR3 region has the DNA TGTGCCAGCTATCCTAGCGGATCTAATACGCAGTATTTT. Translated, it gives CASYPSGSNTQYF.

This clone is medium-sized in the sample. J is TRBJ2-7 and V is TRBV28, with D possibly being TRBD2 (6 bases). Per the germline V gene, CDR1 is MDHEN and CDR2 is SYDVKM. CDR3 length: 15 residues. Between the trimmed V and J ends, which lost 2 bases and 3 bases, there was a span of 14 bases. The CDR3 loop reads CASSLVLGEVYEQYF. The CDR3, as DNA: TGTGCCAGCAGTTTAGTCCTTGGGGAGGTCTACGAGCAGTACTTC. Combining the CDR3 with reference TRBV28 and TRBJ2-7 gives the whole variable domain DVKVTQSSRYLVKRTGEKVFLECVQDMDHENMFWYRQDPGLGLRLIYFSYDVKMKEKGDIPEGYSVSREKKERFSLILESASTNQTSMYLCASSLVLGEVYEQYFGPGTRLTVT.

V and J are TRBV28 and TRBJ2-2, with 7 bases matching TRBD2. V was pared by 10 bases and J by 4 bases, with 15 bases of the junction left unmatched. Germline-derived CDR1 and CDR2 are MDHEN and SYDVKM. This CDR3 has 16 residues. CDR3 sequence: CAITPQERGTTGELFF. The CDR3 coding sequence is TGTGCCATTACCCCCCAGGAGCGGGGAACCACCGGGGAGCTGTTTTTT.

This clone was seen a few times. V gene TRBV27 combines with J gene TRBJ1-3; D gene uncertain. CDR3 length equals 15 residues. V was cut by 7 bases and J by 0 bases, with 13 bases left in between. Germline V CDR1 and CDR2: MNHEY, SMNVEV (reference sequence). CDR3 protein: CASMPSLNSGNTIYF. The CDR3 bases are TGTGCCAGCATGCCGAGTCTTAACTCTGGAAACACCATATATTTT.

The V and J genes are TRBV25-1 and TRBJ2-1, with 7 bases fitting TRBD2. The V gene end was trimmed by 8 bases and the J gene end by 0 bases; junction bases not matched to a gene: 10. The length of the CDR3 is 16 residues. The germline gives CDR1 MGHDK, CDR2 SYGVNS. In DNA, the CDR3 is TGTGCCAGCGATAAAAGCGGGGAGGGCTCCTACAATGAGCAGTTCTTC. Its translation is CASDKSGEGSYNEQFF.

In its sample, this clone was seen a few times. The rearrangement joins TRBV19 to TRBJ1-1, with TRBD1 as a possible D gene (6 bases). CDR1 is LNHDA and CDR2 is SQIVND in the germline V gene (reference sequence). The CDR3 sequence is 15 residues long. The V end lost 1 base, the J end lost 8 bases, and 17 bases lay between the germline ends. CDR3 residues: CASSIVGGVQGEAFF. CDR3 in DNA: TGTGCCAGTAGTATAGTGGGAGGGGTTCAGGGGGAAGCTTTCTTT.

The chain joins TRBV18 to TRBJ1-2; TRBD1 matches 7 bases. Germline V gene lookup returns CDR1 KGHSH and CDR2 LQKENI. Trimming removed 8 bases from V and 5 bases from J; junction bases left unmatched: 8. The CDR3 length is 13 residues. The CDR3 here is CASHGTALYGYTF. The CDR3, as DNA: TGTGCCAGCCACGGGACAGCACTATATGGCTACACCTTC.

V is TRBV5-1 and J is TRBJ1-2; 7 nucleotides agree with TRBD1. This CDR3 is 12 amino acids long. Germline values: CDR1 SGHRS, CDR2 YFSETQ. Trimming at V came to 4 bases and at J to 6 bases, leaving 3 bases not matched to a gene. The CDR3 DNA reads TGCGCCAGCAGCACCGGACAGGATGGCTACACCTTC. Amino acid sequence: CASSTGQDGYTF.

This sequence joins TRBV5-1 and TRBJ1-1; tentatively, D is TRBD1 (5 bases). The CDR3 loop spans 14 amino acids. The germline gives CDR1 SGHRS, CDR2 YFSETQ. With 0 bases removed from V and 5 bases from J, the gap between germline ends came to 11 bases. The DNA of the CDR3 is TGCGCCAGCAGCTTGGCCCTCGGGGGTACTGAAGCTTTCTTT. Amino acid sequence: CASSLALGGTEAFF.

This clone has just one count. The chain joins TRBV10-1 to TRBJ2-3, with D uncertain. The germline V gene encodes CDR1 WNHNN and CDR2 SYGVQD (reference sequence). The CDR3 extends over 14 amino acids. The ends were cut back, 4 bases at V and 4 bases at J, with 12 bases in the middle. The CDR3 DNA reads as TGCGCCAGCAGTGCTGCGGAAGGTCCAGATACGCAGTATTTT. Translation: CASSAAEGPDTQYF.

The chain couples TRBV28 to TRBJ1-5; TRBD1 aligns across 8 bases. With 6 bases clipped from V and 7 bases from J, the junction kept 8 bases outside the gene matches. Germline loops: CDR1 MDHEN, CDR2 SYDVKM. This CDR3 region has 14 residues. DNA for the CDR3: TGTGCCAGCAGCCCGACAGGGGATAGGCAGCCCCAGCATTTT. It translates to CASSPTGDRQPQHF.

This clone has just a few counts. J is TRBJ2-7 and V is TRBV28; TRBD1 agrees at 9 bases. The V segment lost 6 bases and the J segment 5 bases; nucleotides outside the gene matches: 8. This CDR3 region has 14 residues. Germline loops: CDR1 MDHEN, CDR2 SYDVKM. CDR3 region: CASRPGQGGNEQYF. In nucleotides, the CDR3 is TGTGCCAGCAGGCCGGGACAGGGAGGAAACGAGCAGTACTTC.

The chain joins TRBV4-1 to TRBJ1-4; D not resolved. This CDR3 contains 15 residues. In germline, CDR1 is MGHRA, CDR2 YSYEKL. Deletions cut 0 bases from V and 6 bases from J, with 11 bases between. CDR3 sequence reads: CASSQEHSSYEKLFF. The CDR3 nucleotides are TGCGCCAGCAGCCAAGAGCACAGTTCTTATGAAAAACTGTTTTTT.

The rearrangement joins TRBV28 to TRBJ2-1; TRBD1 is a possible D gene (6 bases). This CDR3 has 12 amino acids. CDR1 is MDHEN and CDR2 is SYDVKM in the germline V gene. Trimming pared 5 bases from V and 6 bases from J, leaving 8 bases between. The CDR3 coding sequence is TGTGCCAGCAGTGCCAGGGGCAATGAGCAGTTCTTC. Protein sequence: CASSARGNEQFF.

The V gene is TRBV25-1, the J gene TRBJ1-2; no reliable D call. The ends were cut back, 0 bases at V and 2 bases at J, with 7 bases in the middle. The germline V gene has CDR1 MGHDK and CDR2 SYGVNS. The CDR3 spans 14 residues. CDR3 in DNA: TGTGCCAGCAGTGAATACGGAGGGAACTATGGCTACACCTTC. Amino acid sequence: CASSEYGGNYGYTF.

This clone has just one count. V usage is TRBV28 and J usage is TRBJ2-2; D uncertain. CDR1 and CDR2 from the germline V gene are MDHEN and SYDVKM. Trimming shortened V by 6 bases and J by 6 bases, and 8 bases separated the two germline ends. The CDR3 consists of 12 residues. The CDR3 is CASRHRSGELFF. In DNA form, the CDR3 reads TGTGCCAGCAGACACCGATCCGGGGAGCTGTTTTTT.

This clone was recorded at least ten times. The DNA for the CDR3 is TGCGCCAGCACCTTCGGGGTGGGCACTGAAGCTTTCTTT. The encoded protein is CASTFGVGTEAFF. The chain is built from TRBV5-1 and TRBJ1-1; D gene uncertain. The V end was cut by 6 bases, the J end by 4 bases, with 13 bases between. The V gene's germline CDR1 is SGHRS and CDR2 YFSETQ. This CDR3 has 13 residues.

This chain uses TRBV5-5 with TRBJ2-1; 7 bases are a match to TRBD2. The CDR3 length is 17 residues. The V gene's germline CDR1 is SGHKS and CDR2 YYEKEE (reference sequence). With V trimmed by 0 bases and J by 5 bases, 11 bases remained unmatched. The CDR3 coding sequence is TGTGCCAGCAGCTTGGGGGAGGGAGTACTTATCCACAATGAGCAGTTCTTC. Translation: CASSLGEGVLIHNEQFF.

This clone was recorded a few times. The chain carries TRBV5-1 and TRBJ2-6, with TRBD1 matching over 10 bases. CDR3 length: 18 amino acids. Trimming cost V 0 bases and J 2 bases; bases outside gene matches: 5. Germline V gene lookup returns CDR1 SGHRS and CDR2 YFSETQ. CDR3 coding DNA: TGCGCCAGCAGCTTGGCTGGGACAGGGGCGACTGGGGCCAACGTCCTGACTTTC. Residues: CASSLAGTGATGANVLTF.

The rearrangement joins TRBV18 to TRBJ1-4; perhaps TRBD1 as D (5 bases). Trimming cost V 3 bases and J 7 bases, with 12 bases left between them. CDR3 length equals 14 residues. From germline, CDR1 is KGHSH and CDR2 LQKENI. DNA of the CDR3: TGTGCCAGCTCACCCCCACGGGGGAGTGAAAAACTGTTTTTT. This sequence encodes CASSPPRGSEKLFF. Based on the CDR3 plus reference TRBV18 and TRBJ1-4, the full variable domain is NAGVMQNPRHLVRRRGQEARLRCSPMKGHSHVYWYRQLPEEGLKFMVYLQKENIIDESGMPKERFSAEFPKEGPSILRIQQVVRGDSAAYFCASSPPRGSEKLFFGSGTQLSVL.

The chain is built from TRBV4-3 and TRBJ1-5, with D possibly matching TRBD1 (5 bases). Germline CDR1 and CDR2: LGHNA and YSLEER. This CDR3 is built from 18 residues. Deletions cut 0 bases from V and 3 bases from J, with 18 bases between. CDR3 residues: CASSQDLTTTGNNQPQHF. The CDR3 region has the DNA TGCGCCAGCAGCCAAGATCTTACGACAACAGGCAACAATCAGCCCCAGCATTTT.

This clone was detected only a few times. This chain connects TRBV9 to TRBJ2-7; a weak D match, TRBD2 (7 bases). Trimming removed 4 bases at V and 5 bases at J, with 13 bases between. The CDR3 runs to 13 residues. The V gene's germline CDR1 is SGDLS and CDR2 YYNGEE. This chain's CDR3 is CASSRGGENEQYF. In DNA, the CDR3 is TGTGCCAGCAGCAGAGGGGGGGAGAACGAGCAGTACTTC.

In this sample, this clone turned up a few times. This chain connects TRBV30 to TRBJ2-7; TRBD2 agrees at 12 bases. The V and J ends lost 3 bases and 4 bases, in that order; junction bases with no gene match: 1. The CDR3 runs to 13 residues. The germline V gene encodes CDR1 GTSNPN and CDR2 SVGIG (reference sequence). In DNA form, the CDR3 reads TGTGCCTGGAGACTAGCGGGAGGATACGAGCAGTACTTC. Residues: CAWRLAGGYEQYF.

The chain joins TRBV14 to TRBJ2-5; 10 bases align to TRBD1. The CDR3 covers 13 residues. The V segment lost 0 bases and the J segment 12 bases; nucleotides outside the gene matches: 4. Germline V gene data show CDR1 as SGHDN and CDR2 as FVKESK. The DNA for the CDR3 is TGTGCCAGCAGCCAAGATCAAGGACAGGGGGAGTACTTC. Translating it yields CASSQDQGQGEYF.

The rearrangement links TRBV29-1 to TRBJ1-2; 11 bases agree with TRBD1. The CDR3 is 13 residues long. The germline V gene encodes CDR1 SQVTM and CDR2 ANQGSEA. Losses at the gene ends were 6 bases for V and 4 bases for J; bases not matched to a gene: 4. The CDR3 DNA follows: TGCAGCGTCTCCGGGACAGGGGGCTATGGCTACACCTTC. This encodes CSVSGTGGYGYTF.

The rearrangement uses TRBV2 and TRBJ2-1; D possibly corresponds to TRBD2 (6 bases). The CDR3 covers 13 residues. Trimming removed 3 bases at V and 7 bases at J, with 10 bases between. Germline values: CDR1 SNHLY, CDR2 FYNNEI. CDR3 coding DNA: TGTGCCAGCAGTGAGGGAGGTTTTAATGAGCAGTTCTTC. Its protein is CASSEGGFNEQFF.

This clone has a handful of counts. The CDR3 region is CASSLGDRGPYTF. The CDR3 nucleotides read TGTGCCAGCAGTTTGGGGGACAGGGGTCCTTACACCTTC. This sequence joins TRBV27 and TRBJ1-2, with 10 nucleotides matching TRBD1. This CDR3 has 13 amino acids. The germline V gene encodes CDR1 MNHEY and CDR2 SMNVEV (reference sequence). V lost 3 bases, J lost 11 bases, and 6 bases stayed unmatched.